These 2 T cell receptor beta chains originate from one sample sequenced in a study of CD8+ T cells in alopecia areata. Extracted RNA was reverse transcribed into cDNA, the sequencing template. Assay: immunoSEQ multiplex PCR; the TCRdb copy retains only in-frame clones and omits some. Of 110,000 to 150,000 clones listed, 62% are singletons. The specimen was CD8+ T cells sorted from blood. Receptors originate from a human donor in good health.

V gene TRBV15 combines with J gene TRBJ2-1; 14 bases map to TRBD2. The V and J ends lost 5 bases and 6 bases, in that order; junction bases with no gene match: 3. This CDR3 has 15 amino acids. Germline CDR1 reads LNHNV; CDR2 reads YYDKDF (reference sequence). The CDR3 is CATSGGLAGVNEQFF. CDR3 nucleotides: TGTGCCACCAGCGGGGGACTAGCGGGAGTCAATGAGCAGTTCTTC.

This chain joins TRBV27 and TRBJ2-1, with TRBD2 matching 9 bases. This CDR3 is built from 15 residues. Trimming cost V 6 bases and J 7 bases; bases outside gene matches: 10. Germline V gene data show CDR1 as MNHEY and CDR2 as SMNVEV (reference sequence). Here the CDR3 DNA reads TGTGCCAGCAGCAGACTAGCGGTAGGAGAGAATGAGCAGTTCTTC. Translation: CASSRLAVGENEQFF.